This is a list of T cell receptor beta chains from one sample in a study of T cell responses to AZD1222 COVID-19 vaccine. The assay was immunoSEQ multiplex PCR, and TCRdb's table has in-frame clones only and misses some. This repertoire shows 100,000 to 150,000 clones, around 89% found once; its top ten account for around 10%. The source material was peripheral blood, sampled on day 0 of MenACWY control vaccination. The receptors here all came from an adult in good health. Each CDR3 is given without its conserved first and last residue. A D gene is named only where the DNA matches it firmly.

v_call | cdr3_length | d_call | cdr3_aa
TRBV5-1 | 13 | - | ASSLAPRTYNEQF
TRBV6-2/TRBV6-3 | 15 | - | ASSYGSGGRVNYGYT
TRBV7-9 | 13 | - | ASSYLQRNTGELF
TRBV9 | 17 | TRBD2 | ASSVAGLAGEAGANVLT
TRBV6-5 | 14 | TRBD2 | ASSYSIGLAEYEQF
TRBV2 | 13 | TRBD2 | ASKRMTSGTYEQY
TRBV28 | 13 | - | ASSLWGSRSYEQY
TRBV19 | 13 | TRBD1 | ASSTRQGARDEQY
TRBV5-4 | 11 | - | ASKLGSTYEQY
TRBV6-5 | 11 | - | ASSTWAPYEQY
TRBV24-1 | 12 | TRBD1 | ATSDGQGDEKLF
TRBV4-1 | 10 | - | ASSQEAQPQH
TRBV12-2 | 15 | - | ASRSTRHREPNPPQY
TRBV5-4 | 15 | - | ASTRGARDQRYNEQF
TRBV2 | 12 | - | ASRPRSSYNEQF
TRBV6-5 | 13 | TRBD1 | ASSYDRARGQPQH
TRBV9 | 12 | - | ASSVGTTTYEQY
TRBV6-1 | 12 | TRBD1 | ASSDRQGASEQY
TRBV6-1 | 14 | - | ASSATGTPVNYGYT
TRBV14 | 16 | TRBD1 | ASSRGTGAKETGNTIY
TRBV6-2/TRBV6-3 | 9 | - | ASSLGGEQY
TRBV7-9 | 15 | TRBD2 | ASSLGLAGEVLETQY
TRBV6-2/TRBV6-3 | 14 | - | ASSYSVGTGNQPQH
TRBV7-8 | 16 | - | ASSLGRPFYSPADTQY
TRBV6-5 | 11 | - | ASRRTESYGYT
TRBV10-3 | 14 | - | AIRGTSDVSTDTQY
TRBV6-5 | 12 | TRBD1 | ASDPGQGAYEQY
TRBV5-6 | 14 | TRBD1 | ASSENLGGVNTEAF
TRBV5-1 | 13 | TRBD2 | ASSWSGGSSDEQY
TRBV13 | 13 | - | ASSTGRGAGGEQY
TRBV11-3 | 13 | - | ASSLRGAGLTEAF
TRBV27 | 11 | TRBD1 | ASSRDRETGYT
TRBV5-1 | 12 | - | ASTAGQTPDTQY
TRBV6-5 | 12 | TRBD1 | ASSRQGSTDTQY
TRBV7-9 | 9 | - | ASATNTEAF
TRBV9 | 15 | TRBD2 | ASSAGGLAGGIGELF
TRBV27 | 11 | TRBD1 | ASRRQGGTEAF
TRBV6-5 | 12 | - | ASQKGGLDQPQH
TRBV10-2 | 10 | TRBD2 | ASPEREREQF
TRBV11-3 | 13 | - | ASSCSRGGNQPQH
TRBV3-1/TRBV3-2 | 13 | - | ASSQVSGAGSRQY
TRBV29-1 | 12 | - | SVEGWGVSGEQY
TRBV19 | 11 | - | ASSRRGYYGYT
TRBV10-3 | 13 | - | ATQQQGRRGETQY
TRBV11-2 | 15 | - | ASSPGHLNSNTGELF
TRBV9 | 12 | - | ASSRLGVGYEQY
TRBV6-5 | 13 | TRBD2 | ASSRTSGGQNEQF
TRBV30 | 11 | - | AGLWGADQPQH
TRBV6-5 | 13 | TRBD1 | ASSRTGARNSPLH
TRBV5-4 | 13 | - | ASSLVSGNLRVQY